This T cell receptor beta chain was captured in a study of T cell responses to AZD1222 COVID-19 vaccine. Concerning this clone: Antigen specificity is unknown.

Regarding the study as a whole: Seropositive at baseline were only a handful of AZD1222 recipients.

The CDR3 consists of 20 residues. Per germline, CDR1 SGHVS and CDR2 FQNEAQ. V shed 2 bases, J shed 5 bases, and the junction held 21 bases outside the gene matches. Clones were read by immunoSEQ multiplex PCR, and TCRdb kept only the in-frame ones, dropping some. The table has approximately 170,000 clones, 91% seen once. The sequence was collected from an adult in good health. The sequences come from peripheral blood, collected on day 0 of AZD1222 vaccination. The genes are TRBV7-8 and TRBJ2-1, with 7 bases that match TRBD2. The CDR3 here is CASSLKFGTGGVPNDNEQFF. The CDR3 nucleotides read TGTGCCAGCAGCTTAAAATTTGGGACGGGAGGCGTTCCAAACGACAATGAGCAGTTCTTC.